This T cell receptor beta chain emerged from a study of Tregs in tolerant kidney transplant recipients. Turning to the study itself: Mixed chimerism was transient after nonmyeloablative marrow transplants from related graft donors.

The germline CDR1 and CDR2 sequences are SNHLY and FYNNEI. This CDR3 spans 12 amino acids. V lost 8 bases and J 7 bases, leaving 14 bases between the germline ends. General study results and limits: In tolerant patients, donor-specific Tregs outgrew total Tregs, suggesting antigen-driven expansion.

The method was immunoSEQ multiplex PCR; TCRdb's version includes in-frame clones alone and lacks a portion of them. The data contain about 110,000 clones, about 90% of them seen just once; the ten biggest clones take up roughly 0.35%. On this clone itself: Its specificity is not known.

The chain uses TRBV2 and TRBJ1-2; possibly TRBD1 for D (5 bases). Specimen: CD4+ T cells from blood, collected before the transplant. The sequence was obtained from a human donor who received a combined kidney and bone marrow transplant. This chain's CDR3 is CASSQGGGGYTF. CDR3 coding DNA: TGTGCCAGCTCGCAGGGCGGTGGTGGCTACACCTTC.